A single sample is the source of the 8 T cell receptor beta chains below, sequenced in a study of cytomegalovirus exposure and HLA in healthy donors (dated by TCRdb to 2016 to 2017). Libraries were made using the immunoSEQ multiplex PCR assay. TCRdb obtained this table from immuneACCESS and retained in-frame rearrangements with V and J assigned. These tables miss some clones; where compared with another copy, unresolved V genes account for less than half of the shortfall, and the remainder is unexplained. Here the sample has fewer than 150,000 clones; approximately 86% occur a single time. The ten largest clonotypes hold roughly 10% of the sample. Sequencing was carried out using PBMCs. These receptors all stem from a man aged 18 to 29 in good health and CMV-seropositive.

CDR3 sequence reads: CASSLSPTGSQETQYF. CDR3 in DNA: TGTGCCAGCAGTTTATCCCCGACAGGATCACAAGAGACCCAGTACTTC. The rearrangement uses TRBV27 and TRBJ2-5, with D possibly TRBD1 on 6 matching bases. V was trimmed by 0 bases and J by 2 bases, leaving 13 bases between them. The CDR3 totals 16 residues. Germline assignment: CDR1 MNHEY and CDR2 SMNVEV (reference sequence).

The CDR3 region is CASSLAGDTQYF. In nucleotides, the CDR3 is TGTGCCAGCAGCTTAGCAGGTGATACGCAGTATTTT. The V call is TRBV13, the J call TRBJ2-3; D remains ambiguous. Per germline, CDR1 PRHDT and CDR2 FYEKMQ (reference sequence). The CDR3 consists of 12 residues. Between the trimmed V and J ends, which lost 1 base and 6 bases, there was a span of 5 bases.

Only a few counts were recorded for this clone. The chain has TRBV2 and TRBJ2-7; D perhaps matches TRBD2 (5 bases). V was pared by 0 bases and J by 0 bases, with 15 bases between. The germline CDR1 and CDR2 sequences are SNHLY and FYNNEI. There are 17 residues in the CDR3. CDR3 DNA: TGTGCCAGCAGTGAAGCGGGTCCGATGGGGAGCTCCTACGAGCAGTACTTC. It is translated as CASSEAGPMGSSYEQYF.

In nucleotides, the CDR3 is TGTGCCAGCAGCCCCTGGACTAGCGCAGACACAGATACGCAGTATTTT. As protein: CASSPWTSADTDTQYF. The chain recombines TRBV14 with TRBJ2-3, with 9 bases aligning to TRBD2. V lost 4 bases, J lost 2 bases, and 7 bases stayed unmatched. This CDR3 is built from 16 residues. The V gene's germline CDR1 is SGHDN and CDR2 FVKESK.

This sequence joins TRBV2 and TRBJ1-1; TRBD1 aligns across 12 bases. V dropped 8 bases and J dropped 4; count of bases not matched to a gene: 11. There are 16 residues in the CDR3. Germline CDR1 SNHLY, CDR2 FYNNEI. The CDR3 here is CASRRDRGRESTEAFF. The CDR3 coding sequence is TGTGCCAGCCGTAGGGACAGGGGGCGAGAGAGCACTGAAGCTTTCTTT.

J is TRBJ1-5 and V is TRBV7-8; D unclear. Trimming took 8 bases from V and 2 from J, leaving 10 bases between them. This CDR3 region has 13 residues. Germline assignment: CDR1 SGHVS and CDR2 FQNEAQ. CDR3 sequence: CASARVGNQPQHF. Written as DNA, the CDR3 is TGTGCCAGCGCACGGGTGGGCAATCAGCCCCAGCATTTT.

The chain links TRBV7-7 to TRBJ2-1, with D tentatively TRBD2 (6 bases). The germline CDR1 and CDR2 sequences are SSHAT and FNYEAQ (reference sequence). The ends were cut back, 0 bases at V and 4 bases at J, with 10 bases in the middle. The CDR3 has 15 residues. The CDR3 region has the DNA TGTGCCAGCAGCTTAGCCGGGGGACCGTACAATGAGCAGTTCTTC. Protein: CASSLAGGPYNEQFF. Full variable domain (rest looked up from reference TRBV7-7 and TRBJ2-1): GAGVSQSPRYKVTKRGQDVTLRCDPISSHATLYWYQQALGQGPEFLTYFNYEAQPDKSGLPSDRFSAERPEGSISTLTIQRTEQRDSAMYRCASSLAGGPYNEQFFGPGTRLTVL.

The chain links TRBV5-1 to TRBJ1-1; D not resolved. CDR1 SGHRS and CDR2 YFSETQ come from the germline V gene. V was shortened by 3 bases and J by 5 bases, with 14 bases between the two germline ends. The CDR3 runs 14 residues. This CDR3 reads CASSSTWERTEAFF. The DNA of the CDR3 is TGCGCCAGCAGCTCCACATGGGAGCGGACTGAAGCTTTCTTT.